These 5 T cell receptor beta chains came from one sample sequenced in a study of T cells expressing NK-cell markers. TCRdb re-called the 5' RACE reads, yielding one record per CDR3 amino acid sequence without DNA. Recorded here are roughly 380,000 distinct CDR3 sequences; the top ten clones represent 5% to 5.5%. The material sequenced was blood T cells: a sorted CD56 or NKG2C T cell subset, CD4+ or CD8+ T cells, or bulk PBMC T cells (not recorded which). These receptors were taken from a man aged 18 to 69 in good health.

The chain joins TRBV28 to TRBJ1-4. In germline, CDR1 is MDHEN, CDR2 SYDVKM. The CDR3 is 15 amino acids. The CDR3 region is CASISGSATNEKLFF.

This sequence joins TRBV7-9 and TRBJ2-2; the D call of TRBD1 rests on TCRdb alone, since no DNA is present to check it. CDR1 and CDR2 from the germline V gene are SEHNR and FQNEAQ (reference sequence). This CDR3 contains 15 residues. The CDR3 spells CASRSGTGETGELFF. Full variable domain (missing parts from reference TRBV7-9 and TRBJ2-2): DTGVSQNPRHKITKRGQNVTFRCDPISEHNRLYWYRQTLGQGPEFLTYFQNEAQLEKSRLLSDRFSAERPKGSFSTLEIQRTEQGDSAMYLCASRSGTGETGELFFGEGSRLTVL.

The chain has TRBV28 and TRBJ1-1; the D call of TRBD1 rests on TCRdb alone, since no DNA is present to check it. CDR1 is MDHEN and CDR2 is SYDVKM in the germline V gene. This CDR3 has 14 amino acids. CDR3 residues: CASTLGRARTEAFF.

This chain connects TRBV6-1 to TRBJ1-1; with no DNA, the TCRdb D assignment of TRBD1 cannot be verified. Germline V gene lookup returns CDR1 MNHNS and CDR2 SASEGT. The CDR3 is 16 residues long. CDR3 residues: CASSGGGRDIGTEAFF.

The gene calls are TRBV20-1 and TRBJ1-2; the TRBD1 assignment by TCRdb is unverifiable without DNA. Germline CDR1 and CDR2: DFQATT and SNEGSKA (reference sequence). This CDR3 region has 14 residues. The CDR3 is CSARRTGGYYGYTF.